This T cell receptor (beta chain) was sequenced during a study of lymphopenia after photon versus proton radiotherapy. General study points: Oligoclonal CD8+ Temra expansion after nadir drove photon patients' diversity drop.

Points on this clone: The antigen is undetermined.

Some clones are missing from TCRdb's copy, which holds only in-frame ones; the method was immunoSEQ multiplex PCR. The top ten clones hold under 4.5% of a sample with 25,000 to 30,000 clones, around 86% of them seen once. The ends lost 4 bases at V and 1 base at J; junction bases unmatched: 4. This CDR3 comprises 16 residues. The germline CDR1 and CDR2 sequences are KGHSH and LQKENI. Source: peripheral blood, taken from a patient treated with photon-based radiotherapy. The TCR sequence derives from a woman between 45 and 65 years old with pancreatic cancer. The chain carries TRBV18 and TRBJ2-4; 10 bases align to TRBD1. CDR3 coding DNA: TGTGCCAGCTCACGACCGGGACAGGGGGCCAAAAACATTCAGTACTTC. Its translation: CASSRPGQGAKNIQYF.